The clone carrying this T cell receptor (beta chain) appeared a few times. The data were produced by immunoSEQ multiplex PCR, yet TCRdb's version contains in-frame clones alone and is incomplete. The sample carries more than 85,000 clones, 70% to 90% recorded once. These data are taken from a study of glioma-infiltrating T cells after dendritic cell vaccination. Whole-study context: Samples are from glioblastoma patients in Phase I and II dendritic cell vaccine trials.

Germline CDR1 is ENHRY and CDR2 is SYGVKD. V dropped 3 bases and J dropped 0 bases, with 11 bases sitting between them. There are 16 residues in the CDR3. Sample: blood, taken before dendritic cell vaccination. This receptor was obtained from a human donor with glioblastoma. The J gene is TRBJ1-4, the V gene TRBV10-3; no clear D. This chain's CDR3 is CAISDGEEATNEKLFF. The CDR3 nucleotides read TGTGCCATCAGTGACGGGGAGGAGGCAACTAATGAAAAACTGTTTTTT.